This T cell receptor beta chain stems from a study of Ad26.COV2.S vaccination and SARS-CoV-2 variants. Only in-frame clones appear in the TCRdb table, and some are missing; sequencing was by immunoSEQ multiplex PCR. Here the sample spans hundreds of thousands of clones, roughly 90% being singletons. The CDR3 length is 15 residues. The germline V gene encodes CDR1 MNHEY and CDR2 SVGAGI. With 4 bases clipped from V and 4 bases from J, the junction kept 6 bases outside the gene matches. Stated treatment: roughly 18 received Ad26.COV2.S at low or high dose, single or two shots; about five received placebo; per-sample allocation not given. The samples date from day 63 after the first vaccine or placebo injection. Study observations and caveats: Measurement of non-spike TCR breadth gave similar results in vaccine and placebo recipients.

In the case of this clone: Its antigen is not known.

This chain joins TRBV6-5 and TRBJ1-4; 7 bases are a match to TRBD1. The sequences come from peripheral blood, collected in a trial of Ad26.COV2.S vaccine versus placebo. This TCR was sampled from a person between 18 and 65 years old who received the Ad26.COV2.S COVID-19 vaccine or a placebo. DNA of the CDR3: TGTGCCAGCAGTTCCAACAGGGGATTTAATGAAAAACTGTTTTTT. Protein sequence: CASSSNRGFNEKLFF.